Given below is one TCR beta chain in context. The clone's antigen remains unknown. Per-base qualities were not stored, and no clone one base away is much larger. The sample originates from a study of vaccination and CD4 T cells after COVID-19 (dated by TCRdb to 2021 to 2024). For the wider study: SARS-CoV-2 positivity had been established in the convalescent patients by nasal swab PCR, and mild disease was recorded in about 9 of these patients and severe disease in one. Six males and four females were included in the convalescent cohort, with two Hispanic individuals, seven Caucasians, two Asians and one multiracial person represented. Each participant got two doses of either the Pfizer-BioNTech BNT162b2 vaccine (n=8) or the Moderna mRNA-1273 vaccine (n=2). Post-COVID blood samples from convalescent patients were collected a median of about 100 days after diagnosis, with a range of 35 to 161 days. The time from the second vaccine dose to post-vaccine blood sampling had a median of roughly 77 days and ranged from roughly 13 to 241 days. A few convalescent patients were sampled both early after vaccination (day 14) and late after vaccination (days 161 to 241). The cultures were stimulated with overlapping spike peptide pools from SARS-CoV-2 and from the common cold coronaviruses HCoV-NL63, HCoV-OC43 and HCoV-229E. Control cultures received a CEFX viral epitope pool as the positive control, an HIV-1 Nef peptide pool as the negative control, or no peptide. The spike-specific CD4+ TCR repertoire was compared before and after mRNA vaccination in fewer than eleven COVID-19 convalescent patients and several infection-naive healthy vaccine recipients.

Broad study findings and their caveats: Among the post-vaccine SARS-CoV-2-reactive clones in convalescent patients, a median approximately 90% showed up only after vaccination, which suggests vaccine-specific priming. Of the vaccine-specific clones found in convalescent patients, nearly all (304 of 307) were mono-reactive for SARS-CoV-2 spike instead of being cross-reactive with common cold coronaviruses. Relatively few convalescent patients were included in the study, and early timepoints after natural infection were not analyzed. The median number of SARS-CoV-2-reactive clonotypes rose from around 21 after infection to 30 to 45 after vaccination, but the change was not significant.

Library preparation used PCR. TCR sequencing of DNA from cultured CD4+ T cells used the Oncomine TCR Beta short-read assay at the Johns Hopkins FTIC core. Genomic DNA was extracted from the cultured CD4+ T cells with the QIAamp micro DNA kit. The Oncomine TCR Beta libraries from cultured CD4+ T cells were pooled using unique dual indexes and then sequenced on an Illumina iSeq 100. The original pipeline was this. Non-productive sequences were filtered out, and CDR3s that did not start with C, did not end with F or W, or were shorter than 7 amino acids were discarded. The MANAFEST web application identified antigen-specific clonotypes by comparing peptide-stimulated wells against reference wells and other culture wells. An FDR below 0.05, an odds ratio above 5, and a productive frequency above 0.1% in at least two of three replicate wells were required for clones to be considered positive. Cross-reactive clonotypes were defined as significantly expanded in both SARS-CoV-2 spike wells and at least one common cold coronavirus spike condition. Similarity between CDR3 sequences was evaluated in R version 3.6.1 using Levenshtein distances (stringdist) and unrooted phylogenetic trees (ape). TCRdb reanalyzed the raw reads on its own, using fastp at Q25 for trimming and MiXCR for clone calling, and kept in-frame beta chains. Every entry covers one CDR3 protein and lists the most common genes and DNA from its rows. TCRdb's processing, not the study's, gives the V and J calls here. Within this sample are about 25,000 distinct CDR3 sequences, with 40% to 50% of them counted one time only. 3.5% to 5% of the sample belongs to the ten largest clones.

CDR1 and CDR2 were assigned from the germline V gene (reference sequence) as MNHEY and SMNVEV. Trimming takes 5 bases off V and 5 bases off J; junction bases not matched to a gene: 11. Including cysteine and phenylalanine, the CDR3 has 16 amino acids. Here the CDR3 DNA is all that survives: 48 bases in frame from base 1. The time point label here, explained by the study, means: late sampling 161 to 241 days after vaccination in three convalescent patients. In the paper's terms, the treatment or condition label means: roughly 10-day PBMC culture with coronavirus spike peptide pools or control peptides (ViraFEST assay). To expand antigen-specific T cells with peptide pools and then pick out the expanded clonotypes through TCR sequencing, the study relied on the ViraFEST assay. The convalescent patients' positive SARS-CoV-2 PCR tests fell between March and December 2020, which was before the Alpha, Beta and Delta variants emerged in the United States. Each well held approximately 2 million PBMCs cultured in IMDM containing roughly 5.4% human AB serum and 9 to 10 IU/ml IL-2, with roughly 9.2 ug/ml peptide pools added. Half of the culture medium was replaced with fresh IL-2-containing medium on days 3 and 7. After around 10 days of culture, CD4+ T cells were isolated by negative selection with the EasySep CD4+ T cell isolation kit. PBMCs were separated from whole blood using Ficoll-Paque Plus gradient centrifugation and then either used fresh or cryopreserved at -140C. Triplicate wells were generally used for each culture condition.

Sequenced material: CD4+ T cells from blood, cultured in vitro, taken about 7 months after SARS-CoV-2 vaccination. This TCR was recovered from a human donor who had recovered from COVID-19. The chain links TRBV27 with TRBJ1-5; the central 8 bases match TRBD1. The CDR3 here reads CASSQHSRGQDQPQHF. The sequenced DNA is TGTGCCAGCAGTCAACACAGCAGGGGGCAGGATCAGCCCCAGCATTTT.